This T cell receptor (beta chain) was identified during a study of PD-1 blockade in classical Hodgkin lymphoma. Notes on the study in general: After ASCT, patients who started nivolumab under 1 year later were excluded. Why repertoires differed is undefined; disease activity or prior therapy possibly contributed. Similar baseline diversity was found in complete responders and newly diagnosed patients.

Time point described: cycle 4 day 1 (C4D1), after less than seven weeks of nivolumab. All trial patients relapsed after autologous stem cell transplantation. Trimming took off 3 bases at V and 2 bases at J, with 5 bases between the two ends. This CDR3 has 14 amino acids. Germline V gene lookup returns CDR1 KGHSH and CDR2 LQKENI. Note on this clone: Its antigen remains unidentified.

Clones were sequenced by immunoSEQ multiplex PCR, and TCRdb holds only the in-frame ones, with some missing. Of 110,000 or so clones in the sample, roughly 90% were seen once. This chain uses TRBV18 with TRBJ2-6; D not certain. The input for sequencing was peripheral blood mononuclear cells (PBMCs), taken before the fourth cycle of nivolumab. The receptor comes from a human donor with classical Hodgkin lymphoma. CDR3 sequence: CASSPTAGANVLTF. In nucleotides, the CDR3 is TGTGCCAGCTCACCTACAGCTGGGGCCAACGTCCTGACTTTC.